These 17 T cell receptor beta chains share one sample of origin, sequenced in a study of T cell repertoires in ileal Crohn's disease. Method: immunoSEQ multiplex PCR; TCRdb's copy keeps in-frame clones and lacks some. This repertoire shows around 14,000 clones, 75% to 85% found once; its top ten account for 4.2%. Specimen: ileal tissue. These receptors originate from an adult with Crohn's disease.

The V call is TRBV6-1, the J call TRBJ2-3; no clear D. This CDR3 region has 16 residues. Germline CDR1 MNHNS, CDR2 SASEGT. The ends were cut back, 4 bases at V and 0 bases at J, with 14 bases in the middle. Here the CDR3 DNA reads TGTGCCAGCAGTGGCCGGTTGCGGATAAGCACAGATACGCAGTATTTT. Amino acids: CASSGRLRISTDTQYF.

J is TRBJ2-3 and V is TRBV30, with TRBD2 identical over 8 bases. The CDR3 has 14 amino acids. The trim removed 8 bases at V and 2 bases at J, leaving 9 bases unmatched. Germline assignment: CDR1 GTSNPN and CDR2 SVGIG (reference sequence). DNA of the CDR3: TGTGCCGGTGGACTAGCCTCCTCCACAGATACGCAGTATTTT. Its translation is CAGGLASSTDTQYF.

This clone was seen more than once but under ten times. The CDR3 coding sequence is TGCGCCAGCGCCCCTCTCCCGGACAGGAGGTCCTACGAGCAGTACTTC. As protein: CASAPLPDRRSYEQYF. The chain joins TRBV23-1 to TRBJ2-7, with 7 bases lining up with TRBD1. TRBV23-1 is placed among ORFs of uncertain function. The CDR3 extends over 16 amino acids. The J segment lost 1 base and the V segment lost 8 bases, leaving 14 bases of the junction unmatched.

This chain connects TRBV5-4 to TRBJ1-2, with TRBD1 matching 10 bases. J gave up 9 bases and V 0 bases, and 11 bases lay outside the gene matches. In germline, CDR1 is SGHNT, CDR2 YYREEE (reference sequence). The CDR3 contains 16 residues. The CDR3 reads CASSLAGGGQGLSYTF. DNA for the CDR3: TGTGCCAGCAGCTTGGCCGGAGGGGGACAGGGGCTTAGCTACACCTTC.

The chain recombines TRBV30 with TRBJ2-5, with TRBD2 matching over 9 bases. This CDR3 is 13 amino acids long. Looked up from germline, CDR1 is GTSNPN and CDR2 is SVGIG (reference sequence). V was pared by 8 bases and J by 2 bases, with 6 bases of the junction left unmatched. The CDR3 DNA reads TGTGCCCTGGCTAGCGGGAATCAAGAGACCCAGTACTTC. The encoded protein is CALASGNQETQYF.

This chain links TRBV12-2 with TRBJ1-1; no DNA check was done on the table's D call, TRBD1. TRBV12-2 is a documented pseudogene. The CDR3 length is 16 residues. DNA for the CDR3: TGTGCAAGTCGCTCCCGGGACAGCCTCATGAACACTGAAGCTTTCTTT. This codes for CASRSRDSLMNTEAFF.

The chain couples TRBV11-2 to TRBJ2-3, with D unresolved. The V and J ends lost 5 bases and 5 bases respectively, with 8 bases between them. The germline gives CDR1 SGHAT, CDR2 FQNNGV. This CDR3 contains 12 residues. CDR3 DNA sequence: TGTGCCAGCAGCACCCTAGGAGATACGCAGTATTTT. Translating gives CASSTLGDTQYF.

This chain joins TRBV10-1 and TRBJ2-1; TRBD2 aligns across 11 bases. The junction had 11 bases not matched to a gene; V was cut back by 0 bases and J by 7 bases. The CDR3 contains 18 residues. Germline lookup yields CDR1 WNHNN and CDR2 SYGVQD (reference sequence). The CDR3 loop is CASSESWVAGGPENEQFF. CDR3 coding DNA: TGCGCCAGCAGTGAGTCGTGGGTAGCGGGAGGGCCGGAAAATGAGCAGTTCTTC.

The chain employs TRBV11-3 and TRBJ1-2; 9 positions match TRBD1. The V gene's germline CDR1 is SGHNT and CDR2 YENEEA. There are 15 residues in the CDR3. Trimming removed 4 bases from V and 7 bases from J; junction bases left unmatched: 10. The CDR3 DNA reads TGTGCCAGCAGCTCGAACTCTGGGACAGGGAGTGGCTACACCTTC. Translating it yields CASSSNSGTGSGYTF.

The sample holds a few counts of this clone. The chain is built from TRBV6-4 and TRBJ2-3; TRBD2 matches at 9 bases. The germline gives CDR1 MRHNA, CDR2 SNTAGT. The ends lost 2 bases at V and 3 bases at J; junction bases unmatched: 6. This CDR3 spans 16 amino acids. The CDR3 coding sequence is TGTGCCAGCAGTGACGGAGCGGGAGGAGGGACAGATACGCAGTATTTT. Translation: CASSDGAGGGTDTQYF.

The rearrangement links TRBV10-2 to TRBJ2-6, with TRBD2 matching over 10 bases. This CDR3 region has 17 residues. The germline gives CDR1 WSHSY, CDR2 SAAADI. Trimming cost V 7 bases and J 0 bases; bases outside gene matches: 6. CDR3 bases: TGCGCCAGCACCCCCCTAGCGGGGGACTCTGGGGCCAACGTCCTGACTTTC. Translating gives CASTPLAGDSGANVLTF.

The gene calls are TRBV4-1 and TRBJ2-7; 7 nucleotides line up with TRBD1. From germline, CDR1 is MGHRA and CDR2 YSYEKL. Trimming cost V 4 bases and J 4 bases; bases outside gene matches: 4. There are 13 residues in the CDR3. CDR3 in DNA: TGCGCCAGCAGCCGACAGGGTGGTTACGAGCAGTACTTC. It specifies CASSRQGGYEQYF.

The CDR3 loop is CASSLQATQETQYF. CDR3 in DNA: TGTGCCAGCAGCTTACAGGCAACCCAAGAGACCCAGTACTTC. The chain has TRBV6-5 and TRBJ2-5; perhaps TRBD1 as D (5 bases). The germline CDR1 and CDR2 sequences are MNHEY and SVGAGI. CDR3 length: 14 residues. V was cut by 6 bases and J by 1 base, with 12 bases left in between.

This chain connects TRBV15 to TRBJ2-3; 11 bases map to TRBD1. This CDR3 spans 18 amino acids. CDR1 and CDR2 from the germline V gene are LNHNV and YYDKDF (reference sequence). The junction had 11 bases not matched to a gene; V was cut back by 1 base and J by 5 bases. CDR3 sequence (DNA): TGTGCCACCAGCAGAGGAGGTCGGGACAGGGGGTGGGTAGATACGCAGTATTTT. Amino acid sequence: CATSRGGRDRGWVDTQYF.

In this sample, this clone turned up a few times. The chain combines TRBV7-2 with TRBJ2-5, with TRBD2 matching over 8 bases. The end of the DNA fits TRBJ2-7 better, so the J call may be wrong. This CDR3 has 17 amino acids. Germline CDR1 is SGHTA and CDR2 is FQGNSA. The CDR3 sequence: CASSLFASGLDSYEQYF. In DNA, the CDR3 is TGTGCCAGCAGCTTATTCGCTAGCGGGCTCGACTCCTACGAGCAGTACTTC.

A few counts support this clone. Compared with germline, one end of the junction differs, possibly owing to a read error. This sequence joins TRBV18 and TRBJ1-5; 8 positions match TRBD1. The germline gives CDR1 KGHSH, CDR2 LQKENI. This CDR3 region has 15 residues. CDR3 region: CASSPQGVSNQPQHF. The CDR3 DNA follows: TGTGCCAGCTCCCCACAGGGGGTAAGCAATCAGCCCCAGCATTTT.

CDR3 nucleotides: TGTGCCAGCAGTGCTAGCGGGAGGGGCGAGCAGTACGTC. Translating it yields CASSASGRGEQYV. The V gene is TRBV6-5, the J gene TRBJ2-7, with TRBD2 identical over 12 bases. The CDR3 loop spans 13 amino acids. CDR1 is MNHEY, CDR2 SVGAGI, per germline. After removal of 5 bases from V and 6 bases from J, the junction contained 2 bases not matched to a gene.